Following are 18 T cell receptor beta chains from one sample sequenced in a study of T-cell memory formation after mild COVID-19. TCRdb called the 5' RACE reads again in MiXCR, with one record for every CDR3 protein. The sample has approximately 270,000 distinct CDR3 sequences, about a sixth seen once; the top ten hold 20% to 25%. Sequencing was performed on PBMCs or a T cell subset sorted from them (not recorded which). The receptors derive from a man younger than 35 who had mild COVID-19 (a few samples of this study predate the infection). Cell type and time point are not known.

The genes are TRBV4-1 and TRBJ2-5; 8 bases fit TRBD2. Germline V gene sequence: CDR1 MGHRA, CDR2 YSYEKL. The CDR3 runs 17 residues. J was trimmed by 5 bases and V by 5 bases; bases with no gene match: 16. CDR3 amino acids: CASSSGSSGGVWETQYF. The CDR3 DNA reads as TGCGCCAGCAGCTCTGGGTCGAGCGGGGGAGTTTGGGAGACCCAGTACTTC.

This clonotype was picked up many times. The chain combines TRBV19 with TRBJ2-4; D is undetermined. Trimming took 6 bases from V and 0 from J, leaving 15 bases between them. In germline, CDR1 is LNHDA, CDR2 SQIVND (reference sequence). The CDR3 runs to 16 residues. The CDR3 region has the DNA TGTGCCAGTAGCTGGCGGACCAAGGAAGCCAAAAACATTCAGTACTTC. Amino acid sequence: CASSWRTKEAKNIQYF.

This clonotype was seen more than once but under ten times. This chain joins TRBV7-9 and TRBJ1-5; D unresolved. This CDR3 is built from 12 residues. Between the trimmed V and J ends, which lost 3 bases and 4 bases, there was a span of 4 bases. Looked up from germline, CDR1 is SEHNR and CDR2 is FQNEAQ (reference sequence). CDR3 in DNA: TGTGCCAGCAGCTTCCTTAATCAGCCCCAGCATTTT. Encoded protein: CASSFLNQPQHF.

V gene TRBV2 combines with J gene TRBJ2-7; perhaps TRBD1 as D (6 bases). Germline V gene data show CDR1 as SNHLY and CDR2 as FYNNEI. The CDR3 contains 13 residues. The V end lost 7 bases, the J end lost 0 bases, and 10 bases lay between the germline ends. The CDR3 protein is CASTLDSSYEQYF. The CDR3 coding sequence is TGTGCCAGCACCCTGGACAGCTCCTACGAGCAGTACTTC.

The chain carries TRBV12-2 and TRBJ1-1; TRBD1 was called by the table and not checked on the DNA. TRBV12-2 is a documented pseudogene. This CDR3 has 17 amino acids. CDR3 in amino acids: CASRLVGTGGLGTEAFF. CDR3 bases: TGTGCAAGTCGCTTAGTGGGGACAGGGGGCTTGGGCACTGAAGCTTTCTTT.

This clonotype was seen repeatedly, ten times or more. This chain links TRBV6-2 or TRBV6-3 with TRBJ2-2, with D perhaps being TRBD1 or TRBD2 (5 bases each). The CDR3 is 13 amino acids. Germline CDR1 is MNHEY and CDR2 is SVGEGT. Trimming removed 8 bases at V and 3 bases at J, with 10 bases between. The DNA for the CDR3 is TGTGCCAGCCGGGGCCGGGACACCGGGGAGCTGTTTTTT. This codes for CASRGRDTGELFF.

The chain recombines TRBV7-3 with TRBJ1-1; D is possibly TRBD1 (5 bases). V was clipped by 4 bases and J by 4 bases, with 10 bases between them. The CDR3 contains 13 residues. Germline CDR1 is SGHTA and CDR2 is FQGTGA. CDR3 region: CASSYTDSTEAFF. In DNA form, the CDR3 reads TGTGCCAGCAGCTATACAGACAGCACTGAAGCTTTCTTT.

This clonotype occurred once. The gene calls are TRBV7-2 and TRBJ2-7; no firm D call. CDR1 and CDR2 from the germline V gene are SGHTA and FQGNSA. Trimming stripped 5 bases from V and 3 bases from J, with 14 bases between. The CDR3 consists of 14 residues. Here the CDR3 DNA reads TGTGCCAGCAGCCCCCCGTCTGCGTTCTACGAGCAGTACTTC. Its protein product is CASSPPSAFYEQYF.

The CDR3 region has the DNA TGTGCCAGCAGTCTCAGGTGGGGGGGTAGACCCTATGATGAGCAGTTCTTC. Encoded protein: CASSLRWGGRPYDEQFF. The gene calls are TRBV12-3 or TRBV12-4 and TRBJ2-1; 7 nucleotides line up with TRBD2. The CDR3 contains 17 residues. V shed 5 bases and J 8 bases; nucleotides not matched to a gene: 18.

The J gene is TRBJ2-5, the V gene TRBV20-1; 9 bases align to TRBD2. This CDR3 spans 14 amino acids. Germline CDR1 is DFQATT and CDR2 is SNEGSKA (reference sequence). The trim removed 5 bases at V and 2 bases at J, leaving 6 bases unmatched. The CDR3 loop is CSAPKRGAQETQYF. The CDR3 DNA follows: TGCAGTGCTCCAAAGCGGGGGGCACAAGAGACCCAGTACTTC.

This clonotype was found many times. V and J are TRBV7-3 and TRBJ1-6, with 9 bases lining up with TRBD1. Germline CDR1 and CDR2: SGHTA and FQGTGA. After removal of 5 bases from V and 6 bases from J, the junction contained 2 bases not matched to a gene. This CDR3 spans 14 amino acids. The CDR3 nucleotides read TGTGCCAGCAGCCCGGGACAGGGTAATTCACCCCTCCACTTT. Its protein is CASSPGQGNSPLHF.

In this sample, this clonotype turned up many times. The CDR3 loop reads CASSQVGRRDYEQYV. CDR3 sequence (DNA): TGCGCCAGCAGCCAAGTAGGTCGTCGGGACTACGAGCAGTACGTC. This sequence joins TRBV4-1 and TRBJ2-7; tentatively, D is TRBD2 (5 bases). Germline CDR1 MGHRA, CDR2 YSYEKL. Trimming took 1 base from V and 3 from J, leaving 13 bases between them. The CDR3 is 15 amino acids.

The V call is TRBV4-2, the J call TRBJ2-1, with 7 bases matching TRBD2. CDR3 length: 15 amino acids. The ends lost 0 bases at V and 8 bases at J; junction bases unmatched: 7. CDR1 LGHNA and CDR2 YNFKEQ come from the germline V gene. The CDR3 DNA is TGTGCCAGCAGCCAAGAGGGGAGGGTTTTAGATGAGCAGTTCTTC. Amino acids: CASSQEGRVLDEQFF.

A few counts support this clonotype. J is TRBJ2-3 and V is TRBV10-3, with a weak D call TRBD1 (8 bases). Trimming shortened V by 11 bases and J by 2 bases, and 20 bases separated the two germline ends. The CDR3 loop spans 15 amino acids. CDR1 is ENHRY and CDR2 is SYGVKD in the germline V gene. The CDR3 nucleotides are TGTGCCGCCAGCGCACAGGGGGGGACCACAGATACGCAGTATTTT. Its translation is CAASAQGGTTDTQYF.

This clonotype has a count of ten or more. The chain employs TRBV12-3 or TRBV12-4 and TRBJ2-2; the match to TRBD1 covers 9 bases. The CDR3 is 14 amino acids. V was pared by 7 bases and J by 1 base, with 1 base of the junction left unmatched. The CDR3 here is CASKDRGNTGELFF. The CDR3, as DNA: TGTGCCAGCAAGGACAGGGGGAACACCGGGGAGCTGTTTTTT.

This clonotype appeared a few times. The chain recombines TRBV4-1 with TRBJ2-7, with D possibly matching TRBD2 (6 bases). Deletions cut 0 bases from V and 7 bases from J, with 13 bases between. Germline V lookup: CDR1 MGHRA, CDR2 YSYEKL. The CDR3 contains 14 residues. CDR3: CASSQERGLIEQYF. The CDR3 DNA reads as TGCGCCAGCAGCCAAGAACGGGGGTTGATTGAGCAGTACTTC.

This clonotype was detected a few times. The CDR3, as DNA: TGTGCCAGCAGTGAGCCCTCCCTCTACGAGCAGTACTTC. This encodes CASSEPSLYEQYF. The chain recombines TRBV6-2 or TRBV6-3 with TRBJ2-7; D ambiguous. The V end was cut by 5 bases, the J end by 3 bases, with 11 bases between. Germline-derived CDR1 and CDR2 are MNHEY and SVGEGT. This CDR3 has 13 amino acids.

This clonotype was seen a few times. The genes are TRBV12-3 or TRBV12-4 and TRBJ1-1; 7 positions match TRBD1. The CDR3 runs 15 residues. The junction had 8 bases not matched to a gene; V was cut back by 6 bases and J by 1 base. CDR3 protein: CASRTGQVGNTEAFF. Written as DNA, the CDR3 is TGTGCCAGCAGAACAGGACAGGTTGGGAACACTGAAGCTTTCTTT.